These 25 T cell receptor beta chains share one sample of origin, sequenced in a study of T-cell reconstitution after alpha-beta-depleted transplantation in children. As it was prepared, the TCRbeta library received unique molecular identifiers. TCRdb independently ran MiXCR on the PCR reads; one entry per CDR3 protein. The top ten hold 5% of the sample, which has about 870,000 distinct CDR3 sequences, roughly 15% seen once. The sequencing used PBMCs, mostly from graft donor cells, collected 360 days after TCRalphabeta/CD19-depleted stem cell transplant. These receptors were taken from a male patient aged 10 to 17 who had a stem cell transplant for acute lymphoblastic leukemia, so the T cells may come from the graft donor.

This clonotype was observed at least ten times. V usage is TRBV12-3 or TRBV12-4 and J usage is TRBJ2-1, with 8 bases matching TRBD1. The ends lost 6 bases at V and 0 bases at J; junction bases unmatched: 4. The CDR3 totals 15 residues. CDR3 DNA sequence: TGTGCCAGCAGCAGGGGGCGCAGCTCCTACAATGAGCAGTTCTTC. It codes for CASSRGRSSYNEQFF.

This chain joins TRBV29-1 and TRBJ1-2; D uncertain. V shed 0 bases and J shed 0 bases, with 11 bases lying between them. This CDR3 contains 15 residues. Germline-derived CDR1 and CDR2 are SQVTM and ANQGSEA. The DNA for the CDR3 is TGCAGCGTTGAAGAGAGAAGGATCGCTAACTATGGCTACACCTTC. This codes for CSVEERRIANYGYTF. Full variable domain (outside the CDR3, taken from reference TRBV29-1 and TRBJ1-2): SAVISQKPSRDICQRGTSLTIQCQVDSQVTMMFWYRQQPGQSLTLIATANQGSEATYESGFVIDKFPISRPNLTFSTLTVSNMSPEDSSIYLCSVEERRIANYGYTFGSGTRLTVV.

In this sample, this clonotype turned up a few times. The V gene is TRBV20-1, the J gene TRBJ2-7; TRBD1 aligns across 7 bases. Germline V gene data show CDR1 as DFQATT and CDR2 as SNEGSKA (reference sequence). The CDR3 covers 14 residues. Trimming at V came to 2 bases and at J to 2 bases, leaving 6 bases not matched to a gene. The CDR3 is CSARWDSHTYEQYF. The CDR3 region has the DNA TGCAGTGCTAGATGGGACAGCCACACCTACGAGCAGTACTTC.

A note on this clonotype: This clone may be a read error of a much larger clone one base away. The gene calls are TRBV12-3 or TRBV12-4 and TRBJ1-4; no definite D call. Trimming took 4 bases from V and 8 from J, leaving 5 bases between them. The CDR3 totals 11 residues. In DNA form, the CDR3 reads TGTGCCAGCAGTTGGGAAGAAAAACTGTTTTTT. Translating gives CASSWEEKLFF.

This clonotype appeared many times. The chain links TRBV6-5 to TRBJ1-3, with a tentative D call TRBD1 (6 bases). CDR3 size: 15 residues. V was pared by 4 bases and J by 0 bases, with 10 bases between. CDR1 MNHEY and CDR2 SVGAGI come from the germline V gene. CDR3 region: CASSSLDSSGNTIYF. The CDR3 DNA follows: TGTGCCAGCAGTTCGCTGGACAGCTCTGGAAACACCATATATTTT.

This clonotype has only a few counts. The chain links TRBV24-1 to TRBJ1-5; D is unclear. Germline V gene sequence: CDR1 KGHDR, CDR2 SFDVKD. The CDR3 length is 11 residues. Trimming took 11 bases from V and 6 from J, leaving 10 bases between them. The CDR3 DNA is TGTGCCAGACATGGGAGTCAGCCCCAGCATTTT. It encodes CARHGSQPQHF.

This clonotype showed up just a few times. The chain links TRBV29-1 to TRBJ2-2; D remains unclear. Per germline, CDR1 SQVTM and CDR2 ANQGSEA. The CDR3 loop spans 15 amino acids. Trimming removed 0 bases at V and 6 bases at J, with 14 bases between. CDR3 DNA: TGCAGCGTTGAAGATCTTCAGAGTATTTCCGGGGAGCTGTTTTTT. It specifies CSVEDLQSISGELFF.

Only a few counts were recorded for this clonotype. The gene calls are TRBV6-2 or TRBV6-3 and TRBJ2-5; 12 positions match TRBD2. The CDR3 length is 19 residues. In germline, CDR1 is MNHEY, CDR2 SVGEGT. Trimming took 7 bases from V and 4 from J; bases not matched to a gene: 19. CDR3 amino acids: CASTNQPVRTGLAGETQYF. In DNA, the CDR3 is TGTGCCAGCACCAACCAACCGGTACGGACGGGACTAGCGGGAGAGACCCAGTACTTC.

In its sample, this clonotype was seen a few times. The V gene is TRBV6-1, the J gene TRBJ2-1; 10 bases are shared with TRBD2. The ends lost 7 bases at V and 7 bases at J; junction bases unmatched: 13. The CDR3 sequence is 16 residues long. Germline V gene sequence: CDR1 MNHNS, CDR2 SASEGT. The CDR3: CASTRGSGRFRNEQFF. For the CDR3, the DNA is TGTGCCAGCACCCGGGGTAGCGGGAGGTTTAGGAATGAGCAGTTCTTC.

This chain uses TRBV20-1 with TRBJ2-5; no firm D call. V was cut by 1 base and J by 4 bases, with 13 bases left in between. Germline CDR1 DFQATT, CDR2 SNEGSKA (reference sequence). This CDR3 spans 14 amino acids. This CDR3 is CSARGPAARETQYF. DNA for the CDR3: TGCAGTGCTAGAGGGCCCGCGGCGAGAGAGACCCAGTACTTC.

The chain combines TRBV20-1 with TRBJ2-7; D not resolved. The CDR3 consists of 13 residues. V lost 0 bases and J lost 7, with 13 bases in between. Germline V CDR1 and CDR2: DFQATT, SNEGSKA (reference sequence). The CDR3 sequence is CSAREALRVEQYF. The DNA for the CDR3 is TGCAGTGCTAGAGAGGCCCTTAGGGTGGAGCAGTACTTC.

The V gene is TRBV2, the J gene TRBJ2-1, with TRBD2 matching 8 bases. J gave up 0 bases and V 6 bases, and 4 bases lay outside the gene matches. This CDR3 comprises 15 residues. Looked up from germline, CDR1 is SNHLY and CDR2 is FYNNEI. The CDR3 reads CASSRREVSYNEQFF. CDR3 nucleotides: TGTGCCAGCAGCCGGCGGGAGGTCTCCTACAATGAGCAGTTCTTC.

The chain has TRBV20-1 and TRBJ2-1; D may match TRBD1 or TRBD2 (5 bases each). Germline loops: CDR1 DFQATT, CDR2 SNEGSKA (reference sequence). The CDR3 is 15 amino acids. The V end was cut by 3 bases, the J end by 0 bases, with 12 bases between. The CDR3 bases are TGCAGTGCTAGGAGGGGCGAGAGCTCCTACAATGAGCAGTTCTTC. It translates to CSARRGESSYNEQFF.

The genes are TRBV6-5 and TRBJ2-7, with TRBD2 identical over 7 bases. The length of the CDR3 is 15 residues. V lost 0 bases, J lost 2 bases, and 4 bases stayed unmatched. Germline V CDR1 and CDR2: MNHEY, SVGAGI. The CDR3 region is CASSYSMGGTYEQYF. The CDR3 DNA reads TGTGCCAGCAGTTACTCGATGGGAGGGACCTACGAGCAGTACTTC.

This clonotype was observed a single time. V gene TRBV28 combines with J gene TRBJ1-5; D is unresolved. Trimming took 6 bases from V and 5 from J, leaving 14 bases between them. Germline CDR1 is MDHEN and CDR2 is SYDVKM. CDR3 length: 14 amino acids. The CDR3 protein is CASSRPGSYQPQHF. The CDR3 DNA reads as TGTGCCAGCAGCCGACCCGGGTCCTATCAGCCCCAGCATTTT.

This clonotype appeared a few times. This rearrangement joins TRBV29-1 to TRBJ1-1; TRBD1 matches 10 bases. The V segment lost 6 bases and the J segment 0 bases; nucleotides outside the gene matches: 7. Germline-derived CDR1 and CDR2 are SQVTM and ANQGSEA. The CDR3 contains 15 residues. The CDR3 nucleotides are TGCAGCGTCAGGACAGGGGGTATAGTGAACACTGAAGCTTTCTTT. This translates into CSVRTGGIVNTEAFF.

To note about this clonotype: Likely a read error: the CDR3 ends without its conserved phenylalanine or tryptophan. The chain recombines TRBV7-7 with TRBJ2-7, with TRBD2 as a possible D gene (5 bases). The CDR3 has 15 residues. The ends were cut back, 6 bases at V and 3 bases at J, with 18 bases in the middle. Germline V lookup: CDR1 SSHAT, CDR2 FNYEAQ (reference sequence). The CDR3 is CASSPRASGNYEQYS. In nucleotides, the CDR3 is TGTGCCAGCAGTCCCCGAGCCAGCGGAAACTACGAGCAGTACTCC.

The table lists this clonotype with many counts. The chain has TRBV6-1 and TRBJ2-1; 9 nucleotides line up with TRBD2. The V and J ends lost 4 bases and 5 bases, in that order; junction bases with no gene match: 9. The germline V gene encodes CDR1 MNHNS and CDR2 SASEGT. The CDR3 extends over 16 amino acids. The CDR3 sequence: CASSALAGDANNEQFF. CDR3 sequence (DNA): TGTGCCAGCAGTGCTTTAGCGGGGGACGCAAACAATGAGCAGTTCTTC.

The rearrangement uses TRBV4-1 and TRBJ2-7, with 7 bases fitting TRBD2. The CDR3 consists of 15 residues. Trimming removed 6 bases from V and 5 bases from J; junction bases left unmatched: 13. The germline V gene has CDR1 MGHRA and CDR2 YSYEKL. The CDR3 DNA is TGCGCCAGCAGGGACCACCCGGCAGCGGGACACGAGCAGTACTTC. It codes for CASRDHPAAGHEQYF.

V is TRBV7-3 and J is TRBJ2-2; D gene ambiguous. The CDR3 loop spans 13 amino acids. Germline CDR1 is SGHTA and CDR2 is FQGTGA. The germline V and J ends were trimmed by 5 bases and 4 bases, with 8 bases remaining between them. CDR3 DNA: TGTGCCAGCAGCATTAAGGGCACCGGGGAGCTGTTTTTT. It yields the protein CASSIKGTGELFF.

The CDR3 nucleotides are TGTGCCACCAGTGACCCTAGACAGGGCTATGGCTACACCTTC. Its translation: CATSDPRQGYGYTF. The V call is TRBV24-1, the J call TRBJ1-2, with 7 bases that match TRBD1. With 4 bases clipped from V and 4 bases from J, the junction kept 5 bases outside the gene matches. CDR1 is KGHDR, CDR2 SFDVKD, per germline. The CDR3 has 14 amino acids.

This clonotype was seen more than once but under ten times. The chain has TRBV12-3 or TRBV12-4 and TRBJ1-3, with D unclear. V shed 7 bases and J shed 0 bases, with 16 bases lying between them. The CDR3 runs to 16 residues. The chain's CDR3 is CASTPGRRFSGNTIYF. In DNA, the CDR3 is TGTGCCAGCACCCCCGGACGGAGGTTCTCTGGAAACACCATATATTTT.

This clonotype has more than one count but fewer than ten. The CDR3: CATQISTVLTEAFF. DNA for the CDR3: TGTGCCACCCAAATCTCCACGGTACTTACTGAAGCTTTCTTT. V gene TRBV6-1 combines with J gene TRBJ1-1; D gene ambiguous. CDR3 length: 14 residues. Deletions cut 10 bases from V and 5 bases from J, with 20 bases between. Germline CDR1 is MNHNS and CDR2 is SASEGT.

The sample holds a few counts of this clonotype. The J gene is TRBJ1-5, the V gene TRBV4-1; 8 bases fit TRBD1. The CDR3 consists of 17 residues. Germline V gene sequence: CDR1 MGHRA, CDR2 YSYEKL. V lost 1 base to trimming and J lost 6 bases; unmatched junction nucleotides: 11. The CDR3 spells CASSQVRARGRPQPQHF. The CDR3 coding sequence is TGCGCCAGCAGCCAAGTACGCGCCAGGGGGCGCCCTCAGCCCCAGCATTTT.

This clonotype was observed a few times. This chain uses TRBV12-3 or TRBV12-4 with TRBJ1-3; D is uncertain. Trimming left V 6 bases short and J 0 bases short, with 9 bases between. The CDR3 has 14 residues. CDR3 sequence: CASRFYHSGNTIYF. The CDR3 coding sequence is TGTGCCAGCAGGTTTTACCACTCTGGAAACACCATATATTTT.